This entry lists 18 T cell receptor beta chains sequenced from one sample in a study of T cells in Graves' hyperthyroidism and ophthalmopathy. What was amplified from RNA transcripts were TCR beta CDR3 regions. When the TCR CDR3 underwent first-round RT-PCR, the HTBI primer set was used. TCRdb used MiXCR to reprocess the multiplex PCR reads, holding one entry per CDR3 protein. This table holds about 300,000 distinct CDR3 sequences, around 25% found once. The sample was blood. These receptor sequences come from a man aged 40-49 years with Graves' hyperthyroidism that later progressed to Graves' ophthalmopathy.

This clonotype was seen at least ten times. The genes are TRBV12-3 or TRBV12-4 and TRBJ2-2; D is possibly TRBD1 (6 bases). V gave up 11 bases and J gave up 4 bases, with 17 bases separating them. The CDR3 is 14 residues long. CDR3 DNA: TGTGCCGGAGCAGACAGGCAGGGCACCGGGGAGCTGTTTTTT. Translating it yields CAGADRQGTGELFF.

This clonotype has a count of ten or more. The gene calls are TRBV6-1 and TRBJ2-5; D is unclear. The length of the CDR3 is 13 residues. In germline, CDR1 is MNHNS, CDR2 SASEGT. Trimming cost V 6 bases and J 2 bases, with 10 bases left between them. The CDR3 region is CASSDGPQETQYF. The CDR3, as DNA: TGTGCCAGCAGCGACGGCCCTCAAGAGACCCAGTACTTC.

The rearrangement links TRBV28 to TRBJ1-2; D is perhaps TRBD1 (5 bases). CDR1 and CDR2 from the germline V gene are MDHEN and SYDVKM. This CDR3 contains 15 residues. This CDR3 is CVTKGPDSWNYGYTF. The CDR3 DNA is TGTGTCACTAAAGGCCCCGACAGTTGGAACTATGGCTACACCTTC.

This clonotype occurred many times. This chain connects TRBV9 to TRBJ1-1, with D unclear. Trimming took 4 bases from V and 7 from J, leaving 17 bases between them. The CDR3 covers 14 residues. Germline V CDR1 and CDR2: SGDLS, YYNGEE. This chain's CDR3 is CASSSGPIKREAFF. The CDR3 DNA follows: TGTGCCAGCAGCTCCGGACCTATCAAACGTGAAGCTTTCTTT.

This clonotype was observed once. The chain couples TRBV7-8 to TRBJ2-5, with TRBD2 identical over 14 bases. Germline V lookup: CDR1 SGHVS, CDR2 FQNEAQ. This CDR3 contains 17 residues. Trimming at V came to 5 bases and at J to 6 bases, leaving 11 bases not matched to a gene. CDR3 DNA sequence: TGTGCCAGCAGCCTAGAGACTAGCGGGGGGGCGCTGAAGACCCAGTACTTC. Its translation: CASSLETSGGALKTQYF.

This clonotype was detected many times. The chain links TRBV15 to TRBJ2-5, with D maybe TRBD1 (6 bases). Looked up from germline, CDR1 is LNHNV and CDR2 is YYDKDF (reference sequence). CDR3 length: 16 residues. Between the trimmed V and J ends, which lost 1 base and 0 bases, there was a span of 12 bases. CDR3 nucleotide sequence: TGTGCCACCAGCAGAGGAAAAGGGGGTAACCAAGAGACCCAGTACTTC. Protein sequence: CATSRGKGGNQETQYF.

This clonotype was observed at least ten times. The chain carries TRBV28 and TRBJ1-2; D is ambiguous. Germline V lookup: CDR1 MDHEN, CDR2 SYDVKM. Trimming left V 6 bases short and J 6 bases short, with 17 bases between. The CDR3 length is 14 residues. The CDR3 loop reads CASSTDLTINGYTF. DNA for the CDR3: TGTGCCAGCAGCACCGACTTAACCATCAATGGCTACACCTTC.

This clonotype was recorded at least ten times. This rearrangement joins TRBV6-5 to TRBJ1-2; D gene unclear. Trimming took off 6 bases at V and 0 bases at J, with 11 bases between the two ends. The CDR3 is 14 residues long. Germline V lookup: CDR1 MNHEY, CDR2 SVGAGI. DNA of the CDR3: TGTGCCAGCAGATCAGCGGGGACTAACTATGGCTACACCTTC. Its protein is CASRSAGTNYGYTF.

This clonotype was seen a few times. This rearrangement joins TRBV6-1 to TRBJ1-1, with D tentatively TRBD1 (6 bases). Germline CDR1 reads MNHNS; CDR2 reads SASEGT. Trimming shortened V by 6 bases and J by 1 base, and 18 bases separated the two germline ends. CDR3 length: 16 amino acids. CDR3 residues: CASRPRAGETNTEAFF. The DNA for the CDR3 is TGTGCCAGCAGGCCCAGGGCAGGGGAGACGAACACTGAAGCTTTCTTT.

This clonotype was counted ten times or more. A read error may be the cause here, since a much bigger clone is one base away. In DNA form, the CDR3 reads TGTGCCAGCAGCCCCGGGGCATCGAACACCGGGGAGCTGTTTTTT. This codes for CASSPGASNTGELFF. This rearrangement joins TRBV12-3 or TRBV12-4 to TRBJ2-2; possibly TRBD1 or TRBD2 for D (5 bases each). V dropped 6 bases and J dropped 0 bases, with 11 bases sitting between them. The CDR3 runs to 15 residues.

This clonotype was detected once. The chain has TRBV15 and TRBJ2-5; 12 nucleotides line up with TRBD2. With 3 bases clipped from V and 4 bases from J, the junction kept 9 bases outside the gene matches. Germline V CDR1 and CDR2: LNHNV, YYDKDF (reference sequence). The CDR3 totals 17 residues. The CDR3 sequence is CATSSGLAGNRVETQYF. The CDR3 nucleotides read TGTGCCACCAGCAGCGGACTAGCGGGAAACCGGGTAGAGACCCAGTACTTC.

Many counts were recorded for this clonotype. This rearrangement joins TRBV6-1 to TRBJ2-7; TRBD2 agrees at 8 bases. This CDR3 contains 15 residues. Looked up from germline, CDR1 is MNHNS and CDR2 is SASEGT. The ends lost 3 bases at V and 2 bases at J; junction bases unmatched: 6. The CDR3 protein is CASSDGTRSPYEQYF. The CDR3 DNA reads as TGTGCCAGCAGTGACGGGACTAGAAGTCCCTACGAGCAGTACTTC.

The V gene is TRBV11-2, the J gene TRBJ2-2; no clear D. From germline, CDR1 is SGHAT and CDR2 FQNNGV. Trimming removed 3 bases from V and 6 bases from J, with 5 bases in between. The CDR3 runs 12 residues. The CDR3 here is CASSFLPGELFF. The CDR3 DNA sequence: TGTGCCAGCAGCTTTTTACCCGGGGAGCTGTTTTTT.

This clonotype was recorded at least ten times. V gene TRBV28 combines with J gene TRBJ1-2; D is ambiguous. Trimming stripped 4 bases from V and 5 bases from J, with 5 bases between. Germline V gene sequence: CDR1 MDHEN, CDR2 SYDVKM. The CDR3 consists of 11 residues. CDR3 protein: CASSSEYGYTF. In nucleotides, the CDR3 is TGTGCCAGCAGTTCAGAGTATGGCTACACCTTC.

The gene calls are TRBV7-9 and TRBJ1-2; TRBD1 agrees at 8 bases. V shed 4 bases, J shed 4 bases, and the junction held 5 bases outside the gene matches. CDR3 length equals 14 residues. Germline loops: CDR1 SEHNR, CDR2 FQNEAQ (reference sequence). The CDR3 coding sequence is TGTGCCAGCAGCTGGGAAGACAGGGGCTATGGCTACACCTTC. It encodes CASSWEDRGYGYTF.

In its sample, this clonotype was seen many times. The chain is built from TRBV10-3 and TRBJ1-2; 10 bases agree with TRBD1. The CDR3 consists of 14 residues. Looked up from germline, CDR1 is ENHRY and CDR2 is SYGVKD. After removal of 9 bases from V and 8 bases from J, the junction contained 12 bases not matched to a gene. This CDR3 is CAMSAGTGDLGYTF. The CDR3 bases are TGTGCCATGAGCGCCGGGACAGGGGACCTCGGCTACACCTTC.

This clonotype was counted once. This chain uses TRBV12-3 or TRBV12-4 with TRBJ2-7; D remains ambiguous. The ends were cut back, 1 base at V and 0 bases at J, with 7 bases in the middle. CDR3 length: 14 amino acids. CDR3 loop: CASSLGWNSYEQYF. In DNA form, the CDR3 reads TGTGCCAGCAGTTTAGGCTGGAACTCCTACGAGCAGTACTTC.

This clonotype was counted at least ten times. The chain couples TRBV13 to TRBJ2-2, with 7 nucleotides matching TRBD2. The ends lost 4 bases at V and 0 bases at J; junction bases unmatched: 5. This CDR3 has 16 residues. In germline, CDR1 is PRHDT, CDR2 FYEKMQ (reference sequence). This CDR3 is CASSSLAAANTGELFF. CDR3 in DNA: TGTGCCAGCAGCTCCCTAGCGGCCGCGAACACCGGGGAGCTGTTTTTT.